A selection of T cell receptor beta chains follows, all from one sample in a study of T cell responses to AZD1222 COVID-19 vaccine. Some clones are missing from TCRdb's copy, which holds only in-frame ones; the method was immunoSEQ multiplex PCR. The data show under 200,000 clones, 92% seen once. Here the sequenced sample was peripheral blood, taken 28 days after the second AZD1222 dose. The receptors shown here come from an adult who received the AZD1222 COVID-19 vaccine. The CDR3 runs from the conserved cysteine through the conserved F or W. The order of the fields is D gene, V gene, clone size, J gene, CDR3 protein, CDR3 DNA. A D gene is named only where the DNA matches it firmly. Size is omitted from some rows. Given values are once, few, many or a class for expanded clones.

-	TRBV30	-	TRBJ1-2	CAWSDRANYGYTF	TGTGCCTGGAGTGACAGGGCTAACTATGGCTACACCTTC
-	TRBV3-1/TRBV3-2	-	TRBJ2-2	CASSLRGTGELFF	TGTGCCAGCAGCCTGAGGGGCACCGGGGAGCTGTTTTTT
-	TRBV11-2	-	TRBJ1-1	CASSPRGGRDGTEAFF	TGTGCCAGCAGCCCCCGGGGCGGCAGGGACGGCACTGAAGCTTTCTTT
-	TRBV18	-	TRBJ1-1	CASSPGTMATEAFF	TGTGCCAGCTCACCAGGGACCATGGCCACTGAAGCTTTCTTT
TRBD2	TRBV30	-	TRBJ2-1	CAWTGLAGADEQFF	TGTGCCTGGACCGGACTAGCGGGCGCCGATGAGCAGTTCTTC
-	TRBV28	-	TRBJ1-6	CASSLWAGSPLDSYNSPLHF	TGTGCCAGCAGTTTATGGGCGGGCAGCCCCTTGGACTCCTATAATTCACCCCTCCACTTT
TRBD1	TRBV7-2	-	TRBJ1-2	CASSLSPGQGIYGYTF	TGTGCCAGCAGCTTAAGTCCGGGACAGGGGATCTATGGCTACACCTTC
TRBD1	TRBV28	-	TRBJ2-5	CASRTGTGGATQYF	TGTGCCAGCAGAACAGGGACAGGGGGAGCGACCCAGTACTTC
TRBD1	TRBV2	-	TRBJ2-1	CASSIIRTGVGNEQFF	TGTGCCAGCAGTATTATCCGGACAGGGGTGGGTAATGAGCAGTTCTTC
TRBD1	TRBV2	few	TRBJ1-3	CASSESGQGRGNTIYF	TGTGCCAGCAGTGAATCAGGACAGGGCAGGGGAAACACCATATATTTT
TRBD1	TRBV7-9	-	TRBJ1-1	CASSFPQGGEAFF	TGTGCCAGCAGCTTCCCGCAGGGGGGTGAAGCTTTCTTT
-	TRBV7-9	-	TRBJ1-2	CASSLGSPPPYGYTF	TGTGCCAGCAGCTTAGGAAGCCCACCGCCCTATGGCTACACCTTC
-	TRBV7-9	-	TRBJ1-2	CASSLTTGPSSNYGYTF	TGTGCCAGCAGCTTAACGACAGGTCCCTCTTCTAACTATGGCTACACCTTC
TRBD1	TRBV15	-	TRBJ1-1	CATSRGTGGNTEAFF	TGTGCCACCAGCAGGGGGACAGGGGGGAACACTGAAGCTTTCTTT
-	TRBV27	-	TRBJ2-7	CASGYWAYEQYF	TGTGCCAGCGGATATTGGGCCTACGAGCAGTACTTC
-	TRBV10-3	-	TRBJ1-5	CAISRRGENQPQHF	TGTGCCATCAGCCGGAGGGGAGAAAATCAGCCCCAGCATTTT
-	TRBV10-3	-	TRBJ2-3	CAIRPRMGIGTDTQYF	TGTGCCATCAGGCCCAGGATGGGGATCGGCACAGATACGCAGTATTTT
TRBD1	TRBV6-1	-	TRBJ1-3	CASSESTILGQGATPGNTIYF	TGTGCCAGCAGTGAATCCACCATATTAGGACAGGGGGCTACTCCTGGAAACACCATATATTTT
-	TRBV10-3	-	TRBJ1-2	CAITPGDYGYTF	TGTGCCATCACTCCCGGGGACTATGGCTACACCTTC
-	TRBV2	-	TRBJ2-5	CASSERLQETQYF	TGTGCCAGCAGTGAGCGACTCCAAGAGACCCAGTACTTC
-	TRBV29-1	few	TRBJ2-2	CSVAPQGPGTGELFF	TGCAGCGTTGCCCCCCAGGGTCCAGGCACCGGGGAGCTGTTTTTT
-	TRBV7-9	-	TRBJ2-1	CASSLLGASQFF	TGTGCCAGCAGCTTATTGGGGGCATCGCAGTTCTTC
-	TRBV30	-	TRBJ2-6	CAWSVRRLMGSGANVLTF	TGTGCCTGGAGTGTACGACGTCTGATGGGCTCTGGGGCCAACGTCCTGACTTTC
-	TRBV6-4	-	TRBJ2-5	CASSTDRGGESETQYF	TGTGCCAGCAGTACCGACAGGGGAGGGGAATCAGAGACCCAGTACTTC
-	TRBV11-2	-	TRBJ2-1	CASSLGLHEQFF	TGTGCCAGCAGCTTAGGCCTACATGAGCAGTTCTTC
-	TRBV19	-	TRBJ1-6	CASSISDTGPNSPLHF	TGTGCCAGTAGTATCTCGGATACAGGACCCAATTCACCCCTCCACTTT
-	TRBV7-2	-	TRBJ2-7	CASSLYPSADYEQYF	TGTGCCAGCAGCTTATATCCTAGCGCCGACTACGAGCAGTACTTC
-	TRBV3-1/TRBV3-2	-	TRBJ2-1	CASSATLLGWDNEQFF	TGTGCCAGCAGCGCGACACTTTTGGGCTGGGACAATGAGCAGTTCTTC
-	TRBV28	-	TRBJ2-7	CASSSPWQANSYEQYF	TGTGCCAGCAGTTCTCCTTGGCAGGCGAACTCCTACGAGCAGTACTTC
-	TRBV11-3	-	TRBJ1-2	CASSLRGGYGYTF	TGTGCCAGCAGCTTGAGGGGAGGCTATGGCTACACCTTC
-	TRBV6-5	-	TRBJ1-4	CASSRVGRGNEKLFF	TGTGCCAGCAGCCGAGTAGGGAGAGGTAATGAAAAACTGTTTTTT
-	TRBV10-2	-	TRBJ1-2	CASRKGEGAGGYTF	TGCGCCAGCAGAAAGGGGGAAGGGGCCGGTGGCTACACCTTC
-	TRBV7-9	-	TRBJ1-2	CASSSGWVPGYGYTF	TGTGCCAGCAGCTCTGGTTGGGTACCGGGATATGGCTACACCTTC
-	TRBV2	-	TRBJ1-3	CASSEEAGNTIYF	TGTGCCAGCAGTGAAGAGGCCGGCAACACCATATATTTT
-	TRBV3-1/TRBV3-2	-	TRBJ2-4	CASSQLSIQYF	TGTGCCAGCAGCCAATTAAGCATTCAGTACTTC
-	TRBV7-9	-	TRBJ1-4	CASSSSMRVPNEKLFF	TGTGCCAGCAGCTCGAGTATGCGGGTCCCAAATGAAAAACTGTTTTTT
-	TRBV5-4	-	TRBJ1-3	CASSSGQPGNTIYF	TGTGCCAGCAGCTCCGGACAGCCTGGAAACACCATATATTTT
TRBD2	TRBV29-1	-	TRBJ2-1	CSVGLAGLQEQFF	TGCAGCGTTGGGCTAGCGGGTTTGCAGGAGCAGTTCTTC
TRBD1	TRBV7-6	-	TRBJ1-5	CASSSEPGQGFQPQHF	TGTGCCAGCAGCTCTGAACCGGGACAGGGGTTTCAGCCCCAGCATTTT
TRBD1	TRBV27	-	TRBJ1-2	CASSPRTGSGYGYTF	TGTGCCAGCAGTCCCCGGACAGGTTCGGGCTATGGCTACACCTTC
TRBD1	TRBV30	-	TRBJ1-2	CAWSSSGTDGYTF	TGTGCCTGGAGTTCTTCTGGGACAGATGGCTACACCTTC
-	TRBV5-6	-	TRBJ2-5	CASSLARQENGETQYF	TGTGCCAGCAGCTTGGCCAGACAGGAGAACGGGGAGACCCAGTACTTC
-	TRBV10-2	-	TRBJ2-7	CASMDYEQYF	TGCGCCAGCATGGATTACGAGCAGTACTTC
-	TRBV5-4	-	TRBJ2-7	CASSLDRGEQYF	TGTGCCAGCAGCTTGGATCGGGGCGAGCAGTACTTC
TRBD1	TRBV11-2	once	TRBJ2-7	CASSSRGREQYF	TGTGCCAGCAGCTCCAGGGGGCGGGAGCAGTACTTC
-	TRBV7-9	-	TRBJ1-2	CASSLLSVNYGYTF	TGTGCCAGCAGCTTACTTTCCGTTAACTATGGCTACACCTTC
TRBD1	TRBV6-2/TRBV6-3	-	TRBJ1-6	CASSTGTVRRTPLHF	TGTGCCAGCAGCACCGGGACAGTCCGTCGCACACCCCTCCACTTT
TRBD1	TRBV2	-	TRBJ1-3	CASSPGQGAGNTIYF	TGTGCCAGCAGTCCAGGACAGGGGGCTGGAAACACCATATATTTT
TRBD1	TRBV10-3	-	TRBJ1-5	CAISEGQGGNQPQHF	TGTGCCATCAGTGAAGGACAGGGGGGCAATCAGCCCCAGCATTTT
TRBD1	TRBV9	-	TRBJ2-2	CASSVEGGGYTGELFF	TGTGCCAGCAGCGTAGAAGGGGGCGGGTACACCGGGGAGCTGTTTTTT
TRBD1	TRBV10-2	-	TRBJ1-4	CASSEQGVTNEKLFF	TGCGCCAGCAGTGAACAGGGGGTTACTAATGAAAAACTGTTTTTT
-	TRBV7-2	-	TRBJ2-1	CASSLWFGRANSYNEQFF	TGTGCCAGCAGCTTATGGTTCGGAAGAGCCAACTCCTACAATGAGCAGTTCTTC
-	TRBV6-5	-	TRBJ1-5	CASSYSVGSNQPQHF	TGTGCCAGCAGTTACTCTGTTGGGAGCAATCAGCCCCAGCATTTT
-	TRBV18	-	TRBJ1-1	CASSPPGDTEAFF	TGTGCCAGCTCACCTCCAGGAGATACTGAAGCTTTCTTT
TRBD2	TRBV27	-	TRBJ2-3	CASSLFRRGGTDTQYF	TGTGCCAGCAGTTTATTTAGGCGGGGGGGCACAGATACGCAGTATTTT
-	TRBV7-8	-	TRBJ2-3	CASSTLGGPDTQYF	TGTGCCAGCAGCACCTTGGGAGGCCCAGATACGCAGTATTTT
-	TRBV29-1	-	TRBJ2-1	CSVDARYNEQFF	TGCAGCGTTGATGCCCGTTACAATGAGCAGTTCTTC
TRBD2	TRBV3-1/TRBV3-2	-	TRBJ2-7	CASSQGAGGITYEQYF	TGTGCCAGCAGCCAGGGAGCGGGGGGGATTACCTACGAGCAGTACTTC